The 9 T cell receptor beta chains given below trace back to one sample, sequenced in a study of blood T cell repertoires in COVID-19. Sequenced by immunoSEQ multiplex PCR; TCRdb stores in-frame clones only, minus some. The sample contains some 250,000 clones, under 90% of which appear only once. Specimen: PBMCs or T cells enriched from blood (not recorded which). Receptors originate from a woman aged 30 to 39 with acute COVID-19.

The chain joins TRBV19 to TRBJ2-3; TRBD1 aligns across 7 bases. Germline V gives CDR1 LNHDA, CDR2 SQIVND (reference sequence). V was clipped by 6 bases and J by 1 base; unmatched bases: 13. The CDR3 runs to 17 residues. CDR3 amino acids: CASRPWDSQDRTDTQYF. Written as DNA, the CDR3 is TGTGCCAGTAGGCCCTGGGACAGTCAAGACCGCACAGATACGCAGTATTTT.

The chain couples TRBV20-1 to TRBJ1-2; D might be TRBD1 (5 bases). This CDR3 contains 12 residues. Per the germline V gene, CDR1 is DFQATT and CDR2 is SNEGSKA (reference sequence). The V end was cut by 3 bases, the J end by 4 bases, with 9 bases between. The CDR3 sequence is CSASEQGYGYTF. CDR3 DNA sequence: TGCAGTGCTAGTGAGCAGGGCTATGGCTACACCTTC.

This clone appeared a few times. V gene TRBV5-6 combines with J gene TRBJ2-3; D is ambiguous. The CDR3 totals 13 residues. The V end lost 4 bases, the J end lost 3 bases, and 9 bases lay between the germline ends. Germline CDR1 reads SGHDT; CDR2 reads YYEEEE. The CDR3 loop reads CASSRGRTDTQYF. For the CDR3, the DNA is TGTGCCAGCAGCCGCGGTCGTACAGATACGCAGTATTTT.

The CDR3 DNA reads as TGTGCCAGCAGCAATTCCGGGACAGGGTGGACTGAAGCTTTCTTT. Protein sequence: CASSNSGTGWTEAFF. V usage is TRBV5-4 and J usage is TRBJ1-1; 9 nucleotides align to TRBD1. The trim removed 4 bases at V and 5 bases at J, leaving 9 bases unmatched. Germline V gene sequence: CDR1 SGHNT, CDR2 YYREEE (reference sequence). The CDR3 has 15 residues.

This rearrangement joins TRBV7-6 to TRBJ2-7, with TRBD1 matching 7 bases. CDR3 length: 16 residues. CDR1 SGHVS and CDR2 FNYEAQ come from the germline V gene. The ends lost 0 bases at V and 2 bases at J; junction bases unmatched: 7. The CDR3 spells CASSLAPGQEPYEQYF. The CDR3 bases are TGTGCCAGCAGCTTAGCGCCAGGACAGGAACCCTACGAGCAGTACTTC.

This CDR3 is CAWSKPGQLNSPLHF. Written as DNA, the CDR3 is TGTGCCTGGAGTAAACCGGGACAGCTAAATTCACCCCTCCACTTT. The chain has TRBV30 and TRBJ1-6; TRBD1 matches 7 bases. The CDR3 is made up of 15 amino acids. Germline CDR1 is GTSNPN and CDR2 is SVGIG (reference sequence). J was trimmed by 7 bases and V by 2 bases; bases with no gene match: 8.

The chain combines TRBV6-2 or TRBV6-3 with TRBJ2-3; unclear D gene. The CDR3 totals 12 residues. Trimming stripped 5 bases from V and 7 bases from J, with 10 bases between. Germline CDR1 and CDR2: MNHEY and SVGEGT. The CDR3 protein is CASSPSVNTQYF. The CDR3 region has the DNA TGTGCCAGCAGTCCGTCGGTAAATACGCAGTATTTT.

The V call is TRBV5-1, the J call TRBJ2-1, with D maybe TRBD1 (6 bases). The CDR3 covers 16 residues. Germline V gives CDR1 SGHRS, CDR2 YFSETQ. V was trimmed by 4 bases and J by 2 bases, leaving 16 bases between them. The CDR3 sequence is CASSPQGIGTYNEQFF. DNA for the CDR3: TGCGCCAGCAGCCCACAGGGTATTGGTACCTACAATGAGCAGTTCTTC.

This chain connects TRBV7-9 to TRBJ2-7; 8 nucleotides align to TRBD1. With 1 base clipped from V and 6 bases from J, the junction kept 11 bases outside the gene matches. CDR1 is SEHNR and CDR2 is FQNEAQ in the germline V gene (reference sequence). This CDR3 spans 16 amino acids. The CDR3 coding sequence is TGTGCCAGCAGCTTAGTGAGTTCAGGGGGCGGGCTCGAGCAGTACTTC. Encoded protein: CASSLVSSGGGLEQYF.